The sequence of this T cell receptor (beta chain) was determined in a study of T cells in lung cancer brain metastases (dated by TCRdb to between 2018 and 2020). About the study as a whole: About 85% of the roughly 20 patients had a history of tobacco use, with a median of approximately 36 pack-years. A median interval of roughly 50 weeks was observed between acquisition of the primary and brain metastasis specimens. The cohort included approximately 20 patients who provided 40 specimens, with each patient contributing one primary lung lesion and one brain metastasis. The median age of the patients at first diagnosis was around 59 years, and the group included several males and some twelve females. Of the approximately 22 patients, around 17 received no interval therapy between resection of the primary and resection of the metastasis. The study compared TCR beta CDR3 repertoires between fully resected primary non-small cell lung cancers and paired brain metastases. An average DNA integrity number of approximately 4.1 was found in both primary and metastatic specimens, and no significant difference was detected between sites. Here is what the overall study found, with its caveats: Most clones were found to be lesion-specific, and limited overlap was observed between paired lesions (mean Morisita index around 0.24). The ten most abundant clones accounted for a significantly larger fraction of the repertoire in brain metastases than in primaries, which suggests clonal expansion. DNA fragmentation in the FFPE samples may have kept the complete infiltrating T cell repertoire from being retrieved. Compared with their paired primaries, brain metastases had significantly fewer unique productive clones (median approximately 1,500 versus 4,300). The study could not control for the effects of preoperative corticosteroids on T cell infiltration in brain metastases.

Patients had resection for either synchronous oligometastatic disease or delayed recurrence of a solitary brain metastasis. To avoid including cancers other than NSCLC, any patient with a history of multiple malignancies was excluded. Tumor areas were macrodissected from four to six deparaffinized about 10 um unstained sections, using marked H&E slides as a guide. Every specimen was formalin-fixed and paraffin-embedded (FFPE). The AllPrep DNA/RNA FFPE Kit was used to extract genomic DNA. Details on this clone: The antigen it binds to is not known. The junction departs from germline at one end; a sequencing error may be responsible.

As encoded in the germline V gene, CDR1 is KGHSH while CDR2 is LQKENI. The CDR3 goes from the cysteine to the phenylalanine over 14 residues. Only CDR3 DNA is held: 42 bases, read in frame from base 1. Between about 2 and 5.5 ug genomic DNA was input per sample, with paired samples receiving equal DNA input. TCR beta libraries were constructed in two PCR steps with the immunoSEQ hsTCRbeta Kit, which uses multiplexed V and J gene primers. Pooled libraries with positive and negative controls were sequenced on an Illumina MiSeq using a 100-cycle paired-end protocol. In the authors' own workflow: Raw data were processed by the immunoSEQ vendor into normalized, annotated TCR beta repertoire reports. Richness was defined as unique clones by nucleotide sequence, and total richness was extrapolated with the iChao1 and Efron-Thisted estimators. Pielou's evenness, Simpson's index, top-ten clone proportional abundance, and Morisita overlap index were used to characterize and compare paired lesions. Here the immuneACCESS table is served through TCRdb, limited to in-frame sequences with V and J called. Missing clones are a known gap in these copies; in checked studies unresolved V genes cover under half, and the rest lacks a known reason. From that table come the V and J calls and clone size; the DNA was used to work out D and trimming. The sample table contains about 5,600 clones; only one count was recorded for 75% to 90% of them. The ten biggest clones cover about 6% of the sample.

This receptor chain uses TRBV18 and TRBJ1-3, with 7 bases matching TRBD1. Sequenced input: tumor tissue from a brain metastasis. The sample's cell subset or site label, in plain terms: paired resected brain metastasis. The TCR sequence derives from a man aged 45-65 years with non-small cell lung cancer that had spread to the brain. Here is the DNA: TGTGCCAGCTCACCGAGACAGGGTGGAGACACCATATATTTT. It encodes CASSPRQGGDTIYF.